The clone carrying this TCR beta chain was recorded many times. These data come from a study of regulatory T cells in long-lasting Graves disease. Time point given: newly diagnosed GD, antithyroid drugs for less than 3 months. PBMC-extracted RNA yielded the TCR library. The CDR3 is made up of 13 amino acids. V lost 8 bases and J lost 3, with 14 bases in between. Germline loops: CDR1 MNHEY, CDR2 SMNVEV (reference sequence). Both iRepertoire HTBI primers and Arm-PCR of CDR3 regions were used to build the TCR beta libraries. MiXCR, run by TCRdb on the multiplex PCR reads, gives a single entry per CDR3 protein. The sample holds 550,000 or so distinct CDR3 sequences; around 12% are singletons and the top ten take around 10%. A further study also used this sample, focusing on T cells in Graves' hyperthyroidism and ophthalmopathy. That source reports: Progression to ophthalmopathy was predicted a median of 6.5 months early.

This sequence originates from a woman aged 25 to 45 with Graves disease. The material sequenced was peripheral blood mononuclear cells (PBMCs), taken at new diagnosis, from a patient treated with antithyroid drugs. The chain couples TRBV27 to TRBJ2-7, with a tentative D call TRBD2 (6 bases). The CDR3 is CASATRRDYEQYF. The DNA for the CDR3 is TGTGCCAGCGCAACCCGGCGGGACTACGAGCAGTACTTC.